The 19 T cell receptor beta chains presented below share a single source sample, sequenced in a study of blood T cells in healthy people across ages (dated by TCRdb to the mid-2010s). The library was built by means of 5' RACE. The listed sequencing device is Illumina HiSeq 2500. A second PCR of roughly 7 to 11 cycles was performed with a sample-barcoded 5' primer and a J-beta primer mix. TCRdb reran the public reads through fastp at Q25 and MiXCR, keeping productive beta chains. Records with the same CDR3 protein are collapsed into one entry carrying the most frequent genes and DNA. Across this sample there are 710,000 or so distinct CDR3 sequences, with over 20% seen only once. 22% of the sample is in the top ten clones. The sample comprised blood. The receptor source for this set is a man aged 65-85 years in good health.

This clonotype has more than one count but fewer than ten. The chain joins TRBV11-2 to TRBJ1-4, with TRBD1 as a possible D gene (5 bases). Per the germline V gene, CDR1 is SGHAT and CDR2 is FQNNGV. The CDR3 spans 15 residues. V dropped 1 base and J dropped 10 bases, with 16 bases sitting between them. The CDR3 spells CASSLGTGAGGKLFF. CDR3 bases: TGTGCCAGCAGCTTAGGGACTGGGGCTGGAGGAAAACTGTTTTTT.

V gene TRBV11-1 combines with J gene TRBJ1-2; no clear D. Germline-derived CDR1 and CDR2 are SGHAT and FQDESV (reference sequence). The CDR3 is made up of 13 amino acids. The V end was cut by 3 bases, the J end by 6 bases, with 11 bases between. The CDR3 nucleotides are TGTGCCAGCAGCTTCGGGGTGAACAATGGCTACACCTTC. Translating it yields CASSFGVNNGYTF.

For this clonotype: Being one base from a much bigger clone, this may be a read error. The chain couples TRBV5-5 to TRBJ2-5; the match to TRBD1 covers 9 bases. Germline CDR1 and CDR2: SGHKS and YYEKEE (reference sequence). The CDR3 totals 15 residues. The CDR3 loop is CASSLQGADSGERFF. Here the CDR3 DNA reads TGTGCCAGCAGCTTACAGGGGGCGGATTCCGGTGAGCGGTTCTTC.

This clonotype has a handful of counts. The CDR3, as DNA: TGTGCCAGCACCTATTGGGGGAGGAGCTCCTACGAGCAGTACTTC. Protein sequence: CASTYWGRSSYEQYF. J is TRBJ2-7 and V is TRBV28; perhaps TRBD2 as D (6 bases). From germline, CDR1 is MDHEN and CDR2 SYDVKM. Trimming removed 7 bases at V and 0 bases at J, with 16 bases between. CDR3 length: 15 amino acids.

The chain uses TRBV6-5 and TRBJ2-1; a weak D match, TRBD2 (6 bases). Trimming shortened V by 2 bases and J by 8 bases, and 13 bases separated the two germline ends. Germline loops: CDR1 MNHEY, CDR2 SVGAGI. This CDR3 comprises 14 residues. This chain's CDR3 is CASSYGGRPDEQFF. The CDR3 coding sequence is TGTGCCAGCAGTTACGGGGGGAGGCCAGATGAGCAGTTCTTC.

V usage is TRBV11-2 and J usage is TRBJ2-7; D uncertain. Trimming pared 1 base from V and 3 bases from J, leaving 10 bases between. Germline-derived CDR1 and CDR2 are SGHAT and FQNNGV. The CDR3 consists of 14 residues. The CDR3 region has the DNA TGTGCCAGCAGCTTAGCGGCCGAAGACTACGAGCAGTACTTC. Protein product: CASSLAAEDYEQYF.

The CDR3 here is CASSSDTGVYGYTF. The CDR3 nucleotides are TGTGCCAGCAGTTCCGATACAGGGGTTTATGGCTACACCTTC. V is TRBV6-5 and J is TRBJ1-2; 7 bases are a match to TRBD1. With 4 bases clipped from V and 5 bases from J, the junction kept 7 bases outside the gene matches. Looked up from germline, CDR1 is MNHEY and CDR2 is SVGAGI. CDR3 length equals 14 residues.

This clonotype was observed a few times. The chain is built from TRBV10-3 and TRBJ2-5, with 13 bases matching TRBD2. The J call may not be correct, given that the DNA end is closer to TRBJ2-1. The CDR3 contains 16 residues. Germline loops: CDR1 ENHRY, CDR2 SYGVKD. CDR3 nucleotide sequence: TGTGCCATCAGTGACCAACTAGCGGGAGGGGAAGATGAGCAGTTCTTC. Its translation is CAISDQLAGGEDEQFF.

The V and J genes are TRBV5-1 and TRBJ2-1, with 11 bases identical to TRBD2. The CDR3 length is 16 residues. Germline lookup yields CDR1 SGHRS and CDR2 YFSETQ. Losses at the gene ends were 3 bases for V and 1 base for J; bases not matched to a gene: 3. The CDR3 region is CASSSIAGGSYNEQFF. CDR3 coding DNA: TGCGCCAGCAGCTCCATAGCGGGAGGGTCCTACAATGAGCAGTTCTTC. Drawing the rest from reference TRBV5-1 and TRBJ2-1, the complete variable domain is KAGVTQTPRYLIKTRGQQVTLSCSPISGHRSVSWYQQTPGQGLQFLFEYFSETQRNKGNFPGRFSGRQFSNSRSEMNVSTLELGDSALYLCASSSIAGGSYNEQFFGPGTRLTVL.

V and J are TRBV19 and TRBJ2-3; the match to TRBD1 covers 10 bases. Germline V gene sequence: CDR1 LNHDA, CDR2 SQIVND (reference sequence). Losses at the gene ends were 7 bases for V and 1 base for J; bases not matched to a gene: 5. The CDR3 loop spans 15 amino acids. The CDR3 is CASIGTGDGTDTQYF. The CDR3 region has the DNA TGTGCCAGTATAGGGACAGGGGACGGCACAGATACGCAGTATTTT.

Turning to this clonotype: A junction boundary mismatches the germline segment, possibly from a read error. The gene calls are TRBV20-1 and TRBJ1-2; D unresolved. Germline V gene data show CDR1 as DFQATT and CDR2 as SNEGSKA (reference sequence). The CDR3 contains 9 residues. The CDR3 spells CSARGTVDF. Here the CDR3 DNA reads TGCAGTGCTAGAGGGACGGTCGATTTC.

V and J are TRBV7-2 and TRBJ2-1, with D tentatively TRBD2 (6 bases). Trimming left V 5 bases short and J 6 bases short, with 14 bases between. The CDR3 is 14 amino acids. The germline V gene encodes CDR1 SGHTA and CDR2 FQGNSA. CDR3 nucleotides: TGTGCCAGCAGCAACGGACTACCTCCCAATGAGCAGTTCTTC. The encoded protein is CASSNGLPPNEQFF.

This clonotype was seen a handful of times. The V and J genes are TRBV7-6 and TRBJ1-6; D remains ambiguous. Between the trimmed V and J ends, which lost 1 base and 9 bases, there was a span of 13 bases. This CDR3 has 15 amino acids. CDR1 SGHVS and CDR2 FNYEAQ come from the germline V gene. The CDR3 reads CASSLGGPYPSPLHF. The CDR3 region has the DNA TGTGCCAGCAGCTTAGGCGGGCCCTATCCTTCACCCCTCCACTTT.

This clonotype was found a few times. The V call is TRBV7-2, the J call TRBJ1-6; D not resolved. The germline V gene encodes CDR1 SGHTA and CDR2 FQGNSA. V gave up 2 bases and J gave up 8 bases, with 16 bases separating them. The CDR3 spans 16 residues. CDR3 residues: CASSLYGGQFDSPLHF. DNA for the CDR3: TGTGCCAGCAGCTTATACGGTGGGCAGTTCGATTCACCCCTCCACTTT.

The chain joins TRBV6-1 to TRBJ1-1; 8 bases line up with TRBD1. Trimming cost V 4 bases and J 6 bases; bases outside gene matches: 7. This CDR3 is built from 14 residues. Germline V gives CDR1 MNHNS, CDR2 SASEGT. CDR3 residues: CASSAGTGAPEAFF. CDR3 nucleotides: TGTGCCAGCAGTGCCGGGACAGGAGCACCTGAAGCTTTCTTT.

The rearrangement uses TRBV20-1 and TRBJ2-6; TRBD2 matches 9 bases. This CDR3 is built from 17 residues. Per the germline V gene, CDR1 is DFQATT and CDR2 is SNEGSKA (reference sequence). V shed 2 bases, J shed 0 bases, and the junction held 5 bases outside the gene matches. The DNA of the CDR3 is TGCAGTGCTAGAAATAGCGGGAGAACCTCTGGGGCCAACGTCCTGACTTTC. Translation: CSARNSGRTSGANVLTF.

This chain links TRBV18 with TRBJ1-2, with 8 bases that match TRBD1. V shed 3 bases and J 0 bases; nucleotides not matched to a gene: 6. Germline assignment: CDR1 KGHSH and CDR2 LQKENI. The CDR3 totals 16 residues. Here the CDR3 reads CASSPGGQGTNYGYTF. CDR3 in DNA: TGTGCCAGCTCACCGGGTGGACAGGGAACTAACTATGGCTACACCTTC.

This chain connects TRBV11-3 to TRBJ2-1; 8 positions match TRBD2. The CDR3 covers 15 residues. J lost 8 bases, V lost 5 bases, and 11 bases had no gene match. CDR1 is SGHNT and CDR2 is YENEEA in the germline V gene. This CDR3 is CASSLQSGSLYEQFF. The CDR3 nucleotides read TGTGCCAGCAGCCTGCAGAGCGGGAGTTTGTATGAGCAGTTCTTC.

V and J are TRBV12-3 or TRBV12-4 and TRBJ2-3; 7 bases align to TRBD2. The CDR3 runs 17 residues. Trimming cost V 7 bases and J 0 bases; bases outside gene matches: 13. DNA of the CDR3: TGTGCCAGCACCCTAGACCGGCTAGCGGTTAGCACAGATACGCAGTATTTT. Protein product: CASTLDRLAVSTDTQYF.